This T cell receptor (beta chain) derives from a study of PD-L1 blockade in urothelial cancer. PCRs each included synthetic TCR analog templates spiked in. Only in-frame clones appear in the TCRdb table, and some are missing; sequencing was by immunoSEQ multiplex PCR. Among about 95,000 clones listed, roughly 90% were seen once. The CDR3 sequence is 15 residues long. CDR1 and CDR2 from the germline V gene are ENHRY and SYGVKD. Unmatched junction bases numbered 3, after V lost 4 bases and J lost 0 bases. Specified time point: pretreatment peripheral blood. All patients carried locally advanced or metastatic urothelial carcinoma.

Source: PBMCs, taken around atezolizumab (anti-PD-L1) treatment. The TCR was taken from a man aged 55 to 70 with urothelial cancer. The chain uses TRBV10-3 and TRBJ2-1, with TRBD1 matching over 7 bases. The CDR3 nucleotides read TGTGCCATCAGTGGTGGGACAGACTCCTACAATGAGCAGTTCTTC. Amino acid sequence: CAISGGTDSYNEQFF.